Below are 24 T cell receptor beta chains sequenced from a single sample in a study of vaccination and CD4 T cells after COVID-19. Sequencing of the DNA from cultured CD4+ T cells was carried out with the Oncomine TCR Beta short-read assay. Each CDR3 protein gets one entry after TCRdb re-called the PCR reads with MiXCR. The table has 14,000 or so distinct CDR3 sequences, approximately 64% seen once. Treatment described: approximately 9-day PBMC culture with coronavirus spike peptide pools or control peptides (ViraFEST assay). Their antigens remain unidentified. The sample taken for sequencing was CD4+ T cells from blood, cultured in vitro. Receptors were obtained from a human donor who had recovered from COVID-19.

V is TRBV6-1 and J is TRBJ2-7; D is unresolved. Trimming took off 5 bases at V and 2 bases at J, with 16 bases between the two ends. The CDR3 runs to 15 residues. Germline loops: CDR1 MNHNS, CDR2 SASEGT. The CDR3 nucleotides read TGTGCCAGCAGTACCCTGACCAGATCGACCTACGAGCAGTACTTC. As protein: CASSTLTRSTYEQYF.

The chain uses TRBV10-3 and TRBJ2-7; the match to TRBD1 covers 9 bases. Per the germline V gene, CDR1 is ENHRY and CDR2 is SYGVKD. This CDR3 spans 14 amino acids. V gave up 6 bases and J gave up 3 bases; unmatched junction bases: 6. CDR3: CAISSGQGIYEQYF. CDR3 nucleotide sequence: TGTGCCATCAGCTCGGGACAGGGTATCTACGAGCAGTACTTC.

This clonotype has more than one count but fewer than ten. This chain joins TRBV15 and TRBJ1-1; D is unclear. CDR1 LNHNV and CDR2 YYDKDF come from the germline V gene (reference sequence). This CDR3 has 13 amino acids. Trimming shortened V by 0 bases and J by 7 bases, and 9 bases separated the two germline ends. In DNA, the CDR3 is TGTGCCACCAGCAGAGATGTAGGACGTGAAGCTTTCTTT. This sequence encodes CATSRDVGREAFF.

The chain is built from TRBV12-3 or TRBV12-4 and TRBJ2-5; 7 nucleotides match TRBD2. CDR3 length: 15 amino acids. V dropped 6 bases and J dropped 5; count of bases not matched to a gene: 12. As DNA, the CDR3 is TGTGCCAGCAGCTCGGGGAGGGGTATTGGCGAGACCCAGTACTTC. Translated: CASSSGRGIGETQYF.

The rearrangement joins TRBV25-1 to TRBJ2-7, with 8 bases aligning to TRBD1. V lost 5 bases and J lost 1; bases outside the gene matches: 7. This CDR3 contains 15 residues. The germline V gene encodes CDR1 MGHDK and CDR2 SYGVNS. CDR3 coding DNA: TGTGCCAGCAGTCCCGCCAACAGGGGGTCCTACGAGCAGTACTTC. Protein sequence: CASSPANRGSYEQYF.

In this sample, this clonotype turned up a few times. CDR3 nucleotides: TGTGCCACCAGCAGAGATAGAGCAACTAGCACAGATACGCAGTATTTT. It specifies CATSRDRATSTDTQYF. The chain carries TRBV15 and TRBJ2-3; unclear D gene. In germline, CDR1 is LNHNV, CDR2 YYDKDF (reference sequence). The CDR3 length is 16 residues. V was trimmed by 0 bases and J by 0 bases, leaving 10 bases between them.

V is TRBV20-1 and J is TRBJ2-3; no definite D call. V lost 3 bases and J 2 bases, leaving 6 bases between the germline ends. The length of the CDR3 is 12 residues. The V gene's germline CDR1 is DFQATT and CDR2 SNEGSKA (reference sequence). CDR3 amino acids: CSARADTDTQYF. The CDR3 coding sequence is TGCAGTGCTAGGGCAGACACAGATACGCAGTATTTT.

The chain has TRBV28 and TRBJ2-7, with D perhaps matching TRBD2 (6 bases). The germline gives CDR1 MDHEN, CDR2 SYDVKM. Trimming left V 6 bases short and J 5 bases short, with 17 bases between. The CDR3 runs 14 residues. CDR3 amino acids: CASRIPGEYDEQYF. CDR3 DNA: TGTGCCAGCAGAATCCCGGGGGAATACGACGAGCAGTACTTC.

The rearrangement links TRBV6-1 to TRBJ1-5, with TRBD1 identical over 11 bases. The V gene's germline CDR1 is MNHNS and CDR2 SASEGT. The CDR3 consists of 15 residues. Trimming at V came to 6 bases and at J to 6 bases, leaving 7 bases not matched to a gene. This chain's CDR3 is CASRLGQGETQPQHF. CDR3 in DNA: TGTGCCAGCAGATTGGGACAGGGGGAGACTCAGCCCCAGCATTTT.

The V and J genes are TRBV7-2 and TRBJ2-7; D gene uncertain. There are 13 residues in the CDR3. Germline values: CDR1 SGHTA, CDR2 FQGNSA. V lost 3 bases and J 4 bases, leaving 10 bases between the germline ends. Here the CDR3 DNA reads TGTGCCAGCAGCTTCATGACGGATTACGAGCAGTACTTC. Its translation is CASSFMTDYEQYF.

This clonotype has a handful of counts. J is TRBJ1-1 and V is TRBV27; 8 bases line up with TRBD1. V shed 8 bases and J 5 bases; nucleotides not matched to a gene: 10. Germline V gene lookup returns CDR1 MNHEY and CDR2 SMNVEV (reference sequence). The CDR3 consists of 14 residues. The CDR3 nucleotides read TGTGCCAGCGCCCCTCAGGGGGCTCGGACTGAAGCTTTCTTT. Its protein is CASAPQGARTEAFF.

This clonotype was observed a few times. The gene calls are TRBV19 and TRBJ1-1, with D unclear. Between the trimmed V and J ends, which lost 5 bases and 4 bases, there was a span of 11 bases. Germline V gene data show CDR1 as LNHDA and CDR2 as SQIVND (reference sequence). This CDR3 contains 13 residues. CDR3 in amino acids: CASSPTVITEAFF. CDR3 nucleotide sequence: TGTGCCAGTAGTCCGACGGTTATCACTGAAGCTTTCTTT.

The chain joins TRBV25-1 to TRBJ1-5; D unclear. The V end lost 3 bases, the J end lost 7 bases, and 7 bases lay between the germline ends. The CDR3 spans 12 residues. Per the germline V gene, CDR1 is MGHDK and CDR2 is SYGVNS. CDR3: CASSEGNQPQHF. In nucleotides, the CDR3 is TGTGCCAGCAGTGAGGGAAACCAGCCCCAGCATTTT.

The chain carries TRBV6-2 or TRBV6-3 and TRBJ2-7; 15 bases align to TRBD2. Germline CDR1 and CDR2: MNHEY and SVGEGT. V shed 0 bases, J shed 4 bases, and the junction held 4 bases outside the gene matches. This CDR3 comprises 17 residues. In nucleotides, the CDR3 is TGTGCCAGCAGTTACTCGAGGACTAGCGGGAGGGCTTACGAGCAGTACTTC. Protein: CASSYSRTSGRAYEQYF.

The V and J genes are TRBV7-9 and TRBJ1-2, with D possibly TRBD1 on 5 matching bases. V lost 5 bases to trimming and J lost 7 bases, with 17 bases between them. The germline gives CDR1 SEHNR, CDR2 FQNEAQ (reference sequence). There are 14 residues in the CDR3. The DNA for the CDR3 is TGTGCCAGCAGCGCCCAGGGCCCTGTCCGTGGCTACACCTTC. Its protein product is CASSAQGPVRGYTF.

The genes are TRBV7-8 and TRBJ1-1; D is unclear. The CDR3 length is 13 residues. Trimming removed 7 bases at V and 6 bases at J, with 15 bases between. Germline V gene sequence: CDR1 SGHVS, CDR2 FQNEAQ. The CDR3 loop reads CASTPSGGSEAFF. CDR3 DNA: TGTGCCAGCACCCCCAGCGGTGGCTCTGAAGCTTTCTTT.

This sequence joins TRBV20-1 and TRBJ2-7; 11 bases map to TRBD1. The V gene's germline CDR1 is DFQATT and CDR2 SNEGSKA (reference sequence). This CDR3 has 14 residues. V was pared by 3 bases and J by 3 bases, with 4 bases of the junction left unmatched. In nucleotides, the CDR3 is TGCAGTGCTAGGAGGACAGGGGGCGTCTACGAGCAGTACTTC. This encodes CSARRTGGVYEQYF.

This chain links TRBV28 with TRBJ1-6; unclear D gene. The CDR3 has 14 residues. Germline-derived CDR1 and CDR2 are MDHEN and SYDVKM. V was pared by 3 bases and J by 5 bases, with 8 bases between. As DNA, the CDR3 is TGTGCCAGCAGTTTGGGCCAGAATAATTCACCCCTCCACTTT. Residues: CASSLGQNNSPLHF. The whole variable domain, remainder taken from reference TRBV28 and TRBJ1-6, is DVKVTQSSRYLVKRTGEKVFLECVQDMDHENMFWYRQDPGLGLRLIYFSYDVKMKEKGDIPEGYSVSREKKERFSLILESASTNQTSMYLCASSLGQNNSPLHFGNGTRLTVT.

Here the CDR3 reads CARPFTSGSVYEQYF. The CDR3 DNA is TGTGCCAGACCTTTCACTAGCGGGAGTGTCTACGAGCAGTACTTC. V gene TRBV6-7 combines with J gene TRBJ2-7, with TRBD2 matching over 11 bases. TRBV6-7 carries the ORF label, with uncertain function. The CDR3 runs 15 residues. V gave up 9 bases and J gave up 3 bases; unmatched junction bases: 10.

This clonotype was detected once. The genes are TRBV20-1 and TRBJ1-2; the match to TRBD1 covers 7 bases. This CDR3 spans 14 amino acids. Germline V gene data show CDR1 as DFQATT and CDR2 as SNEGSKA (reference sequence). V lost 5 bases to trimming and J lost 0 bases; unmatched junction nucleotides: 6. The CDR3 DNA reads TGCAGTGCTGGAGGACAGGATGCTAACTATGGCTACACCTTC. It is translated as CSAGGQDANYGYTF.

V is TRBV30 and J is TRBJ1-5; 7 bases match TRBD1. Germline V gives CDR1 GTSNPN, CDR2 SVGIG (reference sequence). J was trimmed by 2 bases and V by 3 bases; bases with no gene match: 7. The CDR3 length is 15 residues. For the CDR3, the DNA is TGTGCCTGGAGCCTGGGGACAGTCGGCAATCAGCCCCAGCATTTT. It specifies CAWSLGTVGNQPQHF.

V is TRBV2 and J is TRBJ1-1; unclear D gene. V was shortened by 5 bases and J by 2 bases, with 6 bases between the two germline ends. Germline CDR1 and CDR2: SNHLY and FYNNEI. The CDR3 is made up of 12 amino acids. This chain's CDR3 is CASSPDNTEAFF. The CDR3 region has the DNA TGTGCCAGCAGTCCCGATAACACTGAAGCTTTCTTT.

This chain joins TRBV28 and TRBJ2-1; tentatively, D is TRBD2 (6 bases). Germline V lookup: CDR1 MDHEN, CDR2 SYDVKM. V was shortened by 6 bases and J by 12 bases, with 12 bases between the two germline ends. The CDR3 consists of 11 residues. The CDR3 bases are TGTGCCAGCAGCACCGGGACTTGGCAGTTCTTC. This translates into CASSTGTWQFF.

This chain connects TRBV4-1 to TRBJ2-5; possible D gene TRBD1, 6 bases. The ends were cut back, 5 bases at V and 0 bases at J, with 13 bases in the middle. This CDR3 comprises 15 residues. Germline lookup yields CDR1 MGHRA and CDR2 YSYEKL. CDR3 amino acids: CASSRPDRNQETQYF. The CDR3 DNA sequence: TGCGCCAGCAGCAGACCCGACAGGAACCAAGAGACCCAGTACTTC.